Below, 27 T cell receptor beta chains from the same sample are listed, as sequenced in a study of shared clonotypes between healthy human individuals. Profiling relied on immunoSEQ multiplex PCR, and the TCRdb table lists in-frame clones only, not all of them. The table has more than 500,000 clones, roughly 95% seen once; the top ten hold approximately 0.11%. The naive CD8 fraction comprised CD45RO-negative cells positively selected for CCR7 and excluded terminally differentiated effector memory CD45RA+ cells. Sequenced sample: naive CD8+ T cells sorted from blood. These receptors were collected from a woman aged 25 to 45 in good health.

This rearrangement joins TRBV27 to TRBJ2-1; 9 bases align to TRBD1. The CDR3 runs 14 residues. V dropped 6 bases and J dropped 7; count of bases not matched to a gene: 7. Germline loops: CDR1 MNHEY, CDR2 SMNVEV (reference sequence). The CDR3 nucleotides read TGTGCCAGCAGGTCCCACGGACAGGGGAATGAGCAGTTCTTC. Amino acids: CASRSHGQGNEQFF.

This CDR3 is CASSLEGGDYNEQFF. The CDR3 region has the DNA TGTGCCAGCAGCTTAGAAGGCGGGGATTACAATGAGCAGTTCTTC. The gene calls are TRBV13 and TRBJ2-1; possible D gene TRBD2, 6 bases. Deletions cut 1 base from V and 4 bases from J, with 11 bases between. Germline V gene data show CDR1 as PRHDT and CDR2 as FYEKMQ (reference sequence). This CDR3 has 15 residues.

The rearrangement uses TRBV28 and TRBJ2-2; 9 nucleotides agree with TRBD2. Germline loops: CDR1 MDHEN, CDR2 SYDVKM. The CDR3 contains 16 residues. Trimming took 4 bases from V and 5 from J; bases not matched to a gene: 8. CDR3: CASSWAPGLATGELFF. As DNA, the CDR3 is TGTGCCAGCAGTTGGGCCCCGGGACTAGCTACCGGGGAGCTGTTTTTT.

This clone appeared once. V is TRBV10-1 and J is TRBJ2-1; no definite D call. Germline loops: CDR1 WNHNN, CDR2 SYGVQD (reference sequence). The CDR3 consists of 13 residues. V lost 5 bases and J 0 bases, leaving 5 bases between the germline ends. The CDR3 here is CASSKSSYNEQFF. The CDR3 bases are TGCGCCAGCAGTAAGAGCTCCTACAATGAGCAGTTCTTC.

This chain joins TRBV27 and TRBJ2-7; TRBD1 or TRBD2 may be the D gene (5 bases each). Germline CDR1 is MNHEY and CDR2 is SMNVEV (reference sequence). V was clipped by 5 bases and J by 9 bases, with 20 bases between them. This CDR3 has 14 amino acids. The DNA for the CDR3 is TGTGCCAGCAGTAAAACCGGGGCACTTCACGGGCAGTACTTC. Its translation: CASSKTGALHGQYF.

The chain links TRBV27 to TRBJ1-1, with no clear D. V lost 4 bases and J 5 bases, leaving 17 bases between the germline ends. This CDR3 contains 15 residues. Germline V gives CDR1 MNHEY, CDR2 SMNVEV (reference sequence). The CDR3 nucleotides read TGTGCCAGCAGTTCCCCGGGCCTCGTGGGAACTGAAGCTTTCTTT. It translates to CASSSPGLVGTEAFF.

The rearrangement joins TRBV15 to TRBJ1-1; tentative D call: TRBD1 (6 bases). Germline values: CDR1 LNHNV, CDR2 YYDKDF (reference sequence). Trimming took off 4 bases at V and 2 bases at J, with 8 bases between the two ends. CDR3 length equals 13 residues. CDR3 amino acids: CATSTQGNTEAFF. The CDR3 coding sequence is TGTGCCACCAGCACACAGGGTAACACTGAAGCTTTCTTT.

CDR3 loop: CASSPGQAPWEQYF. In DNA form, the CDR3 reads TGTGCCAGCAGTCCGGGACAGGCCCCTTGGGAGCAGTACTTC. The gene calls are TRBV27 and TRBJ2-7; 8 bases match TRBD1. After removal of 5 bases from V and 7 bases from J, the junction contained 10 bases not matched to a gene. Germline CDR1 reads MNHEY; CDR2 reads SMNVEV (reference sequence). The CDR3 runs 14 residues.

CDR3 amino acids: CASSESRGYTF. Written as DNA, the CDR3 is TGTGCCAGCAGTGAATCAAGAGGCTACACCTTC. This sequence joins TRBV25-1 and TRBJ1-2; D is undetermined. Per the germline V gene, CDR1 is MGHDK and CDR2 is SYGVNS. This CDR3 has 11 amino acids. Between the trimmed V and J ends, which lost 1 base and 8 bases, there was a span of 5 bases.

This clone was counted a single time. This rearrangement joins TRBV4-1 to TRBJ2-5; D is unclear. Gene TRBJ2-7 matches the end of the DNA better, so the J call may be wrong. In germline, CDR1 is MGHRA, CDR2 YSYEKL. The CDR3 runs to 14 residues. The CDR3 sequence: CASSEASYPYEQYF. CDR3 DNA: TGCGCCAGCAGCGAGGCCTCTTACCCCTACGAGCAGTACTTC.

The V call is TRBV19, the J call TRBJ1-4; D ambiguous. Germline V gives CDR1 LNHDA, CDR2 SQIVND (reference sequence). Trimming removed 2 bases at V and 0 bases at J, with 10 bases between. The CDR3 is 16 amino acids. The CDR3 loop is CASSIHWRATNEKLFF. Written as DNA, the CDR3 is TGTGCCAGTAGTATACATTGGAGGGCAACTAATGAAAAACTGTTTTTT.

The chain is built from TRBV5-1 and TRBJ2-7; D uncertain. Trimming removed 1 base from V and 0 bases from J, with 11 bases in between. Per germline, CDR1 SGHRS and CDR2 YFSETQ. This CDR3 is built from 15 residues. The CDR3 DNA follows: TGCGCCAGCAGCTTGTCCGGACCGCGCTCCTACGAGCAGTACTTC. Amino acids: CASSLSGPRSYEQYF.

The chain couples TRBV19 to TRBJ1-1; 8 bases agree with TRBD1. CDR1 is LNHDA, CDR2 SQIVND, per germline (reference sequence). The ends lost 6 bases at V and 0 bases at J; junction bases unmatched: 6. This CDR3 spans 15 amino acids. CDR3 nucleotides: TGTGCCAGTAGGCTTGACAGGGGACTGAACACTGAAGCTTTCTTT. Its translation is CASRLDRGLNTEAFF.

The CDR3, as DNA: TGTGCCAGCAGCGAACTAGCAGATACGCAGTATTTT. Translated, it gives CASSELADTQYF. The chain carries TRBV28 and TRBJ2-3, with D perhaps matching TRBD2 (5 bases). Germline V gene sequence: CDR1 MDHEN, CDR2 SYDVKM. The CDR3 loop spans 12 amino acids. Trimming left V 6 bases short and J 4 bases short, with 8 bases between.

The chain joins TRBV5-4 to TRBJ2-3, with 8 positions matching TRBD1. Germline lookup yields CDR1 SGHNT and CDR2 YYREEE (reference sequence). This CDR3 contains 12 residues. V was clipped by 2 bases and J by 15 bases; unmatched bases: 8. CDR3 DNA sequence: TGTGCCAGCAGCTTACCAGGGGGCGTTGAATATTTT. It translates to CASSLPGGVEYF.

On this clone itself: Its ends do not fully match the called genes, so a read error is possible. This chain uses TRBV7-9 with TRBJ2-2; D might be TRBD1 (6 bases). The CDR3 spans 13 residues. From germline, CDR1 is SEHNR and CDR2 FQNEAQ (reference sequence). CDR3: CASSTQGTGKLFF. In nucleotides, the CDR3 is TGTGCCAGCAGCACACAGGGCACCGGGAAGCTGTTTTTT.

The chain links TRBV11-3 to TRBJ2-7; the D gene could be TRBD1 or TRBD2 (5 bases each). The CDR3 is made up of 15 amino acids. V was trimmed by 1 base and J by 4 bases, leaving 14 bases between them. The V gene's germline CDR1 is SGHNT and CDR2 YENEEA. The CDR3 is CASSLVSPWGYEQYF. The CDR3 region has the DNA TGTGCCAGCAGCTTAGTTTCGCCGTGGGGGTACGAGCAGTACTTC.

The chain joins TRBV27 to TRBJ2-5; D is undetermined. The germline CDR1 and CDR2 sequences are MNHEY and SMNVEV (reference sequence). This CDR3 contains 12 residues. Between the trimmed V and J ends, which lost 8 bases and 4 bases, there was a span of 11 bases. CDR3 DNA: TGTGCCAGCGCCGGAGTGGGAGAGACCCAGTACTTC. It specifies CASAGVGETQYF.

The chain uses TRBV10-2 and TRBJ2-7; 9 nucleotides match TRBD1. Germline values: CDR1 WSHSY, CDR2 SAAADI. Trimming took 2 bases from V and 3 from J; bases not matched to a gene: 8. CDR3 length: 16 amino acids. The CDR3 coding sequence is TGCGCCAGCAGTGAGAAATTTTGGACAGGGGTCTACGAGCAGTACTTC. This sequence encodes CASSEKFWTGVYEQYF.

This clone was seen only a few times. The same CDR3 can be traced to other DNA sequences in this sample. This sequence joins TRBV9 and TRBJ2-2; no clear D. Germline V gene lookup returns CDR1 SGDLS and CDR2 YYNGEE. Trimming stripped 2 bases from V and 3 bases from J, with 2 bases between. The CDR3 sequence is 12 residues long. The CDR3 here is CASSVYTGELFF. As DNA, the CDR3 is TGTGCCAGCAGCGTCTACACCGGGGAGCTGTTTTTT. The full variable domain, its missing parts supplied by reference TRBV9 and TRBJ2-2, is DSGVTQTPKHLITATGQRVTLRCSPRSGDLSVYWYQQSLDQGLQFLIQYYNGEERAKGNILERFSAQQFPDLHSELNLSSLELGDSALYFCASSVYTGELFFGEGSRLTVL.

This clone was recorded a few times. The CDR3 loop is CASSMDRGYLHGYTF. For the CDR3, the DNA is TGTGCCAGCAGCATGGACAGGGGATACCTCCATGGCTACACCTTC. J is TRBJ1-2 and V is TRBV5-4; the match to TRBD1 covers 9 bases. J gave up 6 bases and V 4 bases, and 10 bases lay outside the gene matches. Germline V CDR1 and CDR2: SGHNT, YYREEE (reference sequence). The CDR3 has 15 residues.

The CDR3 loop is CASSFQPDSRDEQYF. The DNA for the CDR3 is TGTGCCAGCAGCTTTCAGCCGGACTCTCGGGACGAGCAGTACTTC. The chain is built from TRBV7-9 and TRBJ2-7; D possibly corresponds to TRBD2 (5 bases). The CDR3 is 15 amino acids. Germline CDR1 is SEHNR and CDR2 is FQNEAQ (reference sequence). V dropped 3 bases and J dropped 5 bases, with 17 bases sitting between them.

As regards this clone: The identical CDR3 is also encoded by other nucleotide sequences in the sample. V usage is TRBV19 and J usage is TRBJ2-7; 9 bases match TRBD2. Germline trimming cut 3 bases from V and 3 bases from J; bases unmatched to any gene: 3. Germline CDR1 is LNHDA and CDR2 is SQIVND (reference sequence). The CDR3 totals 14 residues. CDR3 residues: CASSILAGVYEQYF. The CDR3 DNA reads TGTGCCAGTAGTATCTTAGCGGGAGTCTACGAGCAGTACTTC.

The CDR3 reads CASSRVGGNTEAFF. The CDR3 coding sequence is TGTGCCAGCAGCCGTGTGGGCGGCAACACTGAAGCTTTCTTT. The chain uses TRBV6-5 and TRBJ1-1; D unresolved. Germline loops: CDR1 MNHEY, CDR2 SVGAGI. V gave up 6 bases and J gave up 2 bases, with 13 bases separating them. The CDR3 has 14 residues.

The count of this clone is one. The gene calls are TRBV6-1 and TRBJ2-7; 8 positions match TRBD2. CDR1 is MNHNS and CDR2 is SASEGT in the germline V gene. With V trimmed by 10 bases and J by 0 bases, 8 bases remained unmatched. This CDR3 has 14 residues. CDR3 sequence: CATIAGLSSYEQYF. DNA for the CDR3: TGTGCCACCATAGCGGGACTGAGCTCCTACGAGCAGTACTTC.

This chain uses TRBV28 with TRBJ2-7, with D possibly matching TRBD1 (5 bases). Trimming took 4 bases from V and 4 from J, leaving 17 bases between them. CDR1 MDHEN and CDR2 SYDVKM come from the germline V gene. The CDR3 spans 15 residues. The CDR3 here is CASSSPRRSGYEQYF. In nucleotides, the CDR3 is TGTGCCAGCAGTTCCCCTCGACGGTCAGGGTACGAGCAGTACTTC. The entire variable domain, with the rest obtained from reference TRBV28 and TRBJ2-7, is as follows: DVKVTQSSRYLVKRTGEKVFLECVQDMDHENMFWYRQDPGLGLRLIYFSYDVKMKEKGDIPEGYSVSREKKERFSLILESASTNQTSMYLCASSSPRRSGYEQYFGPGTRLTVT.

The chain links TRBV7-2 to TRBJ2-1; 14 bases map to TRBD2. Trimming removed 2 bases from V and 2 bases from J; junction bases left unmatched: 2. Germline CDR1 is SGHTA and CDR2 is FQGNSA. This CDR3 spans 17 amino acids. The CDR3 DNA follows: TGTGCCAGCAGCTTAAGACTAGCGGGAGGGCCCTACAATGAGCAGTTCTTC. It yields the protein CASSLRLAGGPYNEQFF.